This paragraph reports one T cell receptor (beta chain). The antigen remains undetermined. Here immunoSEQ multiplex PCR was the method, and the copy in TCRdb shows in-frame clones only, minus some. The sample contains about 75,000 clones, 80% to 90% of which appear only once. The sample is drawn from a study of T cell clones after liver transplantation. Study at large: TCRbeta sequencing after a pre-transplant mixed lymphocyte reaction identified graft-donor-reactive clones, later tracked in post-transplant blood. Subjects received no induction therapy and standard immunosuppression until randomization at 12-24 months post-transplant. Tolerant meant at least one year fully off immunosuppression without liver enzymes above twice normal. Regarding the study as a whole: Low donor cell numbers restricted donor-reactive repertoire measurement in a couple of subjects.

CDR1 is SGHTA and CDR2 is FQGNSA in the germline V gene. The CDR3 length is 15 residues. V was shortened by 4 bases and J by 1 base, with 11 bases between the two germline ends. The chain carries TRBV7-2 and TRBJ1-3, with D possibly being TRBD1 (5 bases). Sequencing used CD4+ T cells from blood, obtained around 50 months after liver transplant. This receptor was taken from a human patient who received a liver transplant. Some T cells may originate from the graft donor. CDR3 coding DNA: TGTGCCAGCAGCTCTACTCAGGGTTCTGGAAACACCATATATTTT. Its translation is CASSSTQGSGNTIYF.